Reported below is one T cell receptor beta chain. Its antigen is still unknown. A universal primer site and UMIs were added as TCR cDNA was made by 5'RACE template switching. TCRdb called the 5' RACE reads again in MiXCR, with one record for every CDR3 protein. The sample comprises 400,000 or so distinct CDR3 sequences, under 7.5% of which are singletons, and over 12% rests with the top ten. This record belongs to a study of T cells after yellow fever vaccination. Notes on the study in general: The booster response re-showed most primary clones: approximately 97% CD4, roughly 91% CD8.

CDR3 length equals 15 residues. The V gene's germline CDR1 is SGHTA and CDR2 FQGNSA. The V gene end was trimmed by 2 bases and the J gene end by 12 bases; junction bases not matched to a gene: 16. This sequence originates from a man aged 30 to 45 who received the YFV17D yellow fever vaccine. V usage is TRBV7-2 and J usage is TRBJ2-7, with 7 bases aligning to TRBD2. Specimen: PBMCs, collected 5 days after the yellow fever booster vaccination. Here the CDR3 reads CASSLTSGGGSASYF. CDR3 nucleotides: TGTGCCAGCAGCTTAACTAGTGGCGGGGGATCGGCGTCGTACTTC.